This TCR beta chain is from a study of cytomegalovirus exposure and HLA in healthy donors. A multiplex PCR was run with 60 Vbeta primers and 13 Jbeta primers. Using immunoSEQ multiplex PCR, the repertoire was profiled, and TCRdb retains in-frame clones only, with some absent. The repertoire has roughly 93,000 clones, about four fifths of them found once; the top ten carry roughly 8.4%. Broader study findings: An assumption of roughly uniform sequencing depth across donors underlay the presence/absence analyses.

CDR1 and CDR2 (germline): GTSNPN, SVGIG (reference sequence). The germline V and J ends were trimmed by 0 bases and 6 bases, with 12 bases remaining between them. The CDR3 totals 13 residues. On this clone: Its cognate antigen is unknown.

This clonotype was sampled from a human donor in good health. This chain links TRBV30 with TRBJ2-7; TRBD1 is a possible D gene (6 bases). Sequencing was performed on PBMCs. This CDR3 is CAWSVIQGSEQYF. CDR3 in DNA: TGTGCCTGGAGTGTGATACAGGGTAGCGAGCAGTACTTC.